This T cell receptor beta chain was observed in a study of blood T cell repertoires in COVID-19. Across the study: The analysed material was cDNA or gDNA that came from T cells, B-cell-depleted T cells, or PBMCs.

The germline V gene has CDR1 LGHNA and CDR2 YNFKEQ. CDR3 length: 16 amino acids. The trim removed 4 bases at V and 3 bases at J, leaving 11 bases unmatched. Data came from immunoSEQ multiplex PCR; TCRdb stores just in-frame clones and leaves some out. The sample lists fewer than 200,000 clones, more than 80% seen once, with roughly 12% in the top ten. The source material was PBMCs or T cells enriched from blood (not recorded which). This TCR was recovered from a man aged 50-59 years who had recovered from COVID-19. This chain connects TRBV4-2 to TRBJ1-1, with 7 bases that match TRBD1. CDR3 bases: TGTGCCAGCAGCCCGGTTCTAGGGGGCGCGGACACTGAAGCTTTCTTT. Amino acid sequence: CASSPVLGGADTEAFF.